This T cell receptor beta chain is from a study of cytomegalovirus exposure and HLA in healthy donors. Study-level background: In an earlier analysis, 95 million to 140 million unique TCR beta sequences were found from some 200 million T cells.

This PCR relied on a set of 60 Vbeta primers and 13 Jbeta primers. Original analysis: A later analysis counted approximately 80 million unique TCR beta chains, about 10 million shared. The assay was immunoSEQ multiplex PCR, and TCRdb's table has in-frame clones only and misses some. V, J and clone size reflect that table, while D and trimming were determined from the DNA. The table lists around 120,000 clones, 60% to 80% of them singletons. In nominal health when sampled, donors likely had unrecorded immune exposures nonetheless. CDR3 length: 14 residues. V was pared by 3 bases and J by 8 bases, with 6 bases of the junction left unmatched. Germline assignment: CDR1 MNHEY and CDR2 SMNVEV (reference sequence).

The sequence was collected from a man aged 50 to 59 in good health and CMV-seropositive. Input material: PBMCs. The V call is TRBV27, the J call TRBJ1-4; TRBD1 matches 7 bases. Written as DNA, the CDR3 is TGTGCCAGCAGTTTCATGTCAGGGGGGGAAAAACTGTTTTTT. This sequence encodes CASSFMSGGEKLFF.